The sequence of this TCR beta chain was determined in a study of PD-1 blockade in classical Hodgkin lymphoma. Every patient relapsed after autologous stem cell transplantation, and brentuximab vedotin exposure varied. Losses at the gene ends were 4 bases for V and 4 bases for J; bases not matched to a gene: 1. The CDR3 runs to 12 residues. CDR1 is GTSNPN and CDR2 is SVGIG in the germline V gene (reference sequence). TCRdb keeps only in-frame clones here, not all; method: immunoSEQ multiplex PCR. The table records fewer than 80,000 clones, about 64% of them present only once. The sequences come from peripheral blood mononuclear cells (PBMCs), collected before the second cycle of nivolumab. The sequence was obtained from a human donor with classical Hodgkin lymphoma. The genes are TRBV30 and TRBJ1-5; TRBD1 aligns across 7 bases. The DNA for the CDR3 is TGTGCCTGGAAACAGGGGAATCAGCCCCAGCATTTT. Translating gives CAWKQGNQPQHF.